This is a list of T cell receptor beta chains from one sample in a study of cytomegalovirus exposure and HLA in healthy donors. Repertoires were generated with immunoSEQ multiplex PCR, while TCRdb's copy carries only in-frame clones and drops some. The sample records approximately 100,000 clones, about 80% being singletons. What was sequenced was PBMCs. The receptors shown here come from a woman between 35 and 50 years old in good health and CMV-seronegative. The conserved cysteine and the conserved F or W are not part of the CDR3 here.

V,J,CDR3
TRBV4-3,TRBJ1-1,ASSQDWTGDTEAF
TRBV4-3,TRBJ2-7,ASSPDRGSSYEQY
TRBV19,TRBJ1-1,ASSISHIRGAMNTEAF
TRBV2,TRBJ2-1,ASRYESGRVEQF
TRBV7-9,TRBJ1-2,ASSFPGQTKYGYT
TRBV6-5,TRBJ2-5,ASRTTGVETQY
TRBV14,TRBJ2-1,ASSKPGQGTYNEQF
TRBV15,TRBJ2-1,ATSRDRAAANEQF
TRBV4-3,TRBJ2-1,ASSRVPPSARHNEQF
TRBV19,TRBJ2-1,ASSWLAGEQF
TRBV27,TRBJ1-1,ASRLGTGGVLDDEAF
TRBV5-6,TRBJ1-2,ASSTPTGGYGYT
TRBV7-9,TRBJ2-7,ASSSTDRGAYEQY
TRBV19,TRBJ2-2,ASTTGQGDTGELF
TRBV5-5,TRBJ2-2,ASSFSPGGTGELF
TRBV18,TRBJ1-3,ASSPRTTGRTGNTIY
TRBV28,TRBJ2-4,ASGLGAGDIQY
TRBV4-2,TRBJ1-6,ASSQGPVHSPLH
TRBV5-4,TRBJ2-7,ASSAGRTAGEQY
TRBV30,TRBJ2-2,AWSPQGVGELF
TRBV6-1,TRBJ1-3,ASSPDRSGNTIY
TRBV11-2,TRBJ2-7,ASSPSSGEGSEQY
TRBV4-1,TRBJ1-1,ASSQQTGGGFGTTEAF
TRBV28,TRBJ2-1,ASSYSSYNEQF
TRBV2,TRBJ2-1,ASRGTSGGNNEQF
TRBV10-2,TRBJ2-7,ASLRGDRAYGQY
TRBV6-5,TRBJ1-1,ASTFTGGSAEAF
TRBV28,TRBJ2-3,ASSWASGGGPDDTQY